This T cell receptor (beta chain) derives from a study of T cell responses to AZD1222 COVID-19 vaccine (dated by TCRdb to 2020 to 2022). Broadly, across the study: AZD1222 recipients whose second dose came at about 4 weeks and those whose second dose came at about 12 weeks were combined into one group, since spike-specific TCR depth and breadth did not differ between the two schedules. Trial participants were enrolled into age subgroups of 18-55, 56-69 and 70-plus years, which contained approximately 150, 28 and 58 TCR-sequenced participants, respectively. TCR sequencing was performed for 230 to 250 trial participants, of whom approximately 200 were given two doses of AZD1222 and 26 were given two doses of MenACWY control vaccine.

The CDR3 contains 15 residues, cysteine and phenylalanine counted. The sequence is cut down to CDR3 DNA, 45 bases in frame from base 1. V gives up 0 bases and J gives up 7 bases, and the segment between their germline ends measures 13 bases. CDR1 and CDR2, per the germline V gene (reference sequence), are LNHNV and YYDKDF. The meaning of the sample's time point label: baseline before first vaccination. Vaccinee samples were obtained from the UK trials COV001 and COV002, which included a single-blind randomized controlled phase 2/3 trial of AZD1222 (ChAdOx1 nCoV-19) in healthy adults. Trial participant PBMC samples were collected at day 0 and day 28 after the second dose for TCRbeta chain sequencing. The CDR3 regions of human TCRbeta chains were analyzed by immunosequencing. Processing in the source paper ran as follows. Repertoire TCRs were matched against a reference library of SARS-CoV-2-specific TCRs generated with the MIRA antigen-specificity platform. Breadth meant the fraction of unique TCRs that were SARS-CoV-2-associated, whereas depth meant the fraction of total T cells that were SARS-CoV-2-associated. Using the MIRA data, each spike-specific TCR was mapped to the spike region that the TCR reacts to and placed in a CD4 or CD8 class. Log10-transformed breadth and depth values were compared by one-way ANOVA with Sidak's multiple comparisons tests. TCRdb stores this immuneACCESS table with in-frame sequences only. Part of the clones is absent; in the studies checked, under half of the shortfall reflects unresolved V genes, and no reason is known for the rest. V, J and clone size are taken as reported in that table, and D and trimming were inferred from the DNA itself. In this sample the table shows approximately 180,000 clones, 85% to 95% of which occur a single time. The ten largest clones take up 2.5% to 3% of the sample.

What the research found in general, with its limitations: After two AZD1222 doses, both the breadth and the depth of spike-specific TCRs were significantly higher than at day 0 and than in MenACWY recipients. Nearly half of unique spike-specific TCRs reportedly recognized epitopes outside regions mutated in the B.1.351 and B.1.1.7 variants. The 56-69-year group was small, and its depth increase did not reach significance, likely because of low power. CD4 TCRs associated with the vaccine covered the entire spike protein, and the dominant responses were in regions 160-218 and 743-854. Most participants were white British and females outnumbered males, and the authors suggested that clonal diversity may have been underestimated. Because no day 14 peak-response samples were available, repertoires were characterized only after the peak T cell response. Only six AZD1222 recipients were SARS-CoV-2 seropositive at baseline, limiting conclusions about previously exposed vaccinees.

Comments on this clone: Its antigen is still unknown. Base qualities are missing; no much larger clone stands one base away.

The specimen was peripheral blood, collected on day 0 of AZD1222 vaccination. In this chain, TRBV15 is recombined with TRBJ1-5; there is no confident call for the D gene. The receptor was derived from an adult in good health. The CDR3 protein is CATSRDPGGNQPQHF. At the DNA level, the sequence is TGTGCCACCAGCAGAGATCCCGGAGGGAACCAGCCCCAGCATTTT.